This T cell receptor beta chain was sequenced during a study of blood T cell repertoires in COVID-19 (dated by TCRdb to about 2020). General notes on the study: The collaborator samples originated in the United States, Italy and Spain and spanned the acute and convalescent phases of COVID-19. A freely available public database, intended as a resource for researchers studying the immune response to SARS-CoV-2, is where the repertoires were released. Sample metadata almost always included a de-identified subject ID, COVID-19 status, age in years and sex. Where HLA class I and class II types were available, the types were taken from metadata supplied by the sample provider, not from assay-based typing. The samples were drawn from the first 160 participants of the ongoing ImmuneRACE study and from 950 to 1,500 subjects provided by 6 global collaborators. The prospective study material was composed of cDNA or gDNA derived from T cells, B-cell-depleted T cells, or PBMCs. Subjects who had been exposed to COVID-19, were actively infected with it, or had recovered from it provided the deeply sampled blood TCRbeta repertoires that made up the dataset. What the work shows at the level of the full study, not this receptor alone: How much clinical and demographic metadata was included differed by source and by participant, and the metadata was provided uncurated.

Turning to this clone: Its recognized antigen is unknown. Qualities for individual bases were not recorded, and no much larger clone is one base off.

The collaborating institutions used their own protocols to collect whole blood in K2EDTA tubes. For TCRbeta analysis, collaborator samples were shipped as frozen whole blood, as isolated PBMCs, or as DNA extracted from either sample type. TCRbeta CDR3 regions were amplified from genomic DNA by means of the immunoSEQ Assay, a bias-controlled multiplex PCR. As for the authors' bioinformatics: Within the assay, amplification of reference gene primers was used to estimate how many nucleated cells each sample contained. To quantify the absolute abundance of each unique TCRbeta CDR3 rearrangement, sequence reads were collapsed and filtered. For each sample, productive Simpson clonality was calculated by taking the square root of Simpson's diversity index across productive rearrangements. The table comes from immuneACCESS by way of TCRdb, which keeps in-frame sequences with V and J called. Part of the clones is missing from these tables; in studies checked, under half for an unresolved V gene and the rest for unknown reasons. Clone size and the V and J calls come from that table; the DNA yielded D and trimming. The sample table holds 250,000 or so clones, of which about 86% were seen once. Of the sample, over 1.5% is held by the ten largest clones.

The CDR3 starts with the cysteine, ends with the phenylalanine, and has 15 residues. Of the read, only the CDR3 DNA is kept; its 45 bases are in frame from base 1. At the junction V is shortened by 8 bases and J by 0 bases; bases outside the gene matches: 8. CDR1 WSHSY and CDR2 SAAADI were looked up in the germline V gene. The sequenced sample was peripheral blood. The clonotype comes from a man younger than 40 with active or convalescent COVID-19. The chain is made from TRBV10-2 and TRBJ1-2, and 8 bases in between align with TRBD1. The CDR3 corresponds to CASHNDRGSNYGYTF. The DNA sequence is as follows: TGCGCCAGCCATAATGACAGGGGCTCTAACTATGGCTACACCTTC.